Included here is one T cell receptor (beta chain) sequence, with context. As yet, its antigen is unknown. The data were obtained in a study of post-analysis software for immune sequencing data. Study summary: Patients with relapsing-remitting, secondary progressive and progressive-relapsing multiple sclerosis courses were all represented.

Included in the TCR beta cDNA libraries were unique molecular identifiers. Using its own MiXCR run on the PCR reads, TCRdb lists one record per CDR3 protein. The table shows roughly 600,000 distinct CDR3 sequences, with 44% occurring only once. Germline CDR1 reads SGHRS; CDR2 reads YFSETQ. Germline trimming cut 1 base from V and 5 bases from J; bases unmatched to any gene: 5. The CDR3 runs to 15 residues. Broader study findings: The study found TRBV5-6, TRBV5-1 and TRBV20-1 among five TRBV segments more frequent in patients than controls. Normalized Chao1 diversity in multiple sclerosis patients fell significantly below that of controls.

Sample: blood. This clonotype originated in a girl under 18 with multiple sclerosis. This chain uses TRBV5-1 with TRBJ2-2, with 7 bases aligning to TRBD1. The CDR3 bases are TGCGCCAGCAGCTTGACAGGGGTCGGAACCGGGGAGCTGTTTTTT. Amino acid sequence: CASSLTGVGTGELFF.